These 11 T cell receptor beta chains came from one sample sequenced in a study of beta chain bispecific antibodies for T cell cancers. One entry per CDR3 protein, called by TCRdb with MiXCR from the 5' RACE reads. The data show approximately 15,000 distinct CDR3 sequences, with 2.1% seen just once and less than 9% held by the top ten. Study-level results: In these mixed samples, most targeted TRBV reads derived from the leukemia cell line.

Either OKT3 anti-CD3 antibody or CD3/CD28 beads expanded T cells from blood mononuclear cells over roughly three days. Antigens for these TCRs are unknown. The sample comprised healthy donor T cells cultured with leukemia cells. These TCRs come from a human donor in good health. Some clones in this sample may be carry-over from other donors' samples.

The V gene is TRBV27, the J gene TRBJ1-2, with D maybe TRBD1 (5 bases). The CDR3 runs to 16 residues. V was cut by 1 base and J by 8 bases, with 20 bases left in between. From germline, CDR1 is MNHEY and CDR2 SMNVEV (reference sequence). Here the CDR3 DNA reads TGTGCCAGCAGTTTATACGGCGGGACGGACTTCGGGGGCTACACCTTC. It specifies CASSLYGGTDFGGYTF.

This clonotype came up many times. The rearrangement joins TRBV5-1 to TRBJ2-3; 9 bases match TRBD2. Trimming removed 10 bases from V and 6 bases from J; junction bases left unmatched: 12. Germline loops: CDR1 SGHRS, CDR2 YFSETQ. CDR3 length: 14 amino acids. In DNA, the CDR3 is TGCGCCTCCCGGGTTAGCGGGGGTGAGGATACGCAGTATTTT. Translated, it gives CASRVSGGEDTQYF.

Ten or more counts support this clonotype. The rearrangement uses TRBV18 and TRBJ2-2, with TRBD1 as a possible D gene (6 bases). This CDR3 region has 18 residues. CDR1 is KGHSH and CDR2 is LQKENI in the germline V gene. Trimming removed 0 bases from V and 3 bases from J, with 17 bases in between. DNA for the CDR3: TGTGCCAGCTCACCACCGTTTGGGGGCATACAGGACACCGGGGAGCTGTTTTTT. Encoded protein: CASSPPFGGIQDTGELFF.

This clonotype occurred many times. The chain recombines TRBV5-1 with TRBJ2-3; D perhaps matches TRBD2 (5 bases). Trimming pared 0 bases from V and 5 bases from J, leaving 13 bases between. The germline gives CDR1 SGHRS, CDR2 YFSETQ. This CDR3 has 15 amino acids. The CDR3 loop reads CASSLGLSIGDTQYF. DNA of the CDR3: TGCGCCAGCAGCTTGGGACTATCCATCGGAGATACGCAGTATTTT.

In its sample, this clonotype was seen many times. The J gene is TRBJ2-3, the V gene TRBV7-9, with 7 bases fitting TRBD1. V trimming: 5 bases; J trimming: 4 bases; junction bases outside the gene matches: 12. Germline V lookup: CDR1 SEHNR, CDR2 FQNEAQ (reference sequence). This CDR3 region has 16 residues. CDR3 nucleotides: TGTGCCAGCAGCACCATTACCGGGACAGAGCCAGATACGCAGTATTTT. Its protein is CASSTITGTEPDTQYF.

In this sample, this clonotype turned up many times. The chain combines TRBV19 with TRBJ1-5, with D tentatively TRBD1 (6 bases). This CDR3 is 15 amino acids long. With 3 bases removed from V and 7 bases from J, the gap between germline ends came to 16 bases. Germline CDR1 and CDR2: LNHDA and SQIVND (reference sequence). CDR3 sequence: CASSMNWGAKQPQHF. The CDR3 DNA reads TGTGCCAGTAGTATGAATTGGGGGGCTAAACAGCCCCAGCATTTT.

The table lists this clonotype with many counts. The chain recombines TRBV7-8 with TRBJ2-1; 9 nucleotides align to TRBD2. Germline CDR1 SGHVS, CDR2 FQNEAQ. This CDR3 is built from 19 residues. Trimming removed 1 base from V and 3 bases from J; junction bases left unmatched: 13. The CDR3 DNA reads as TGTGCCAGCAGCTTAGATCCTTGGCTAGCGGGGAGATACTACAATGAGCAGTTCTTC. This translates into CASSLDPWLAGRYYNEQFF. Full variable domain (missing parts from reference TRBV7-8 and TRBJ2-1): GAGVSQSPRYKVAKRGQDVALRCDPISGHVSLFWYQQALGQGPEFLTYFQNEAQLDKSGLPSDRFFAERPEGSVSTLKIQRTQQEDSAVYLCASSLDPWLAGRYYNEQFFGPGTRLTVL.

The table lists this clonotype with many counts. Here the CDR3 reads CASGYRGSNSPLHF. The CDR3 DNA sequence: TGTGCCAGCGGCTACAGGGGCAGCAATTCACCCCTCCACTTT. The chain has TRBV28 and TRBJ1-6; 7 bases fit TRBD1. The germline V gene has CDR1 MDHEN and CDR2 SYDVKM. This CDR3 comprises 14 residues. V was pared by 8 bases and J by 7 bases, with 8 bases of the junction left unmatched.

This chain uses TRBV4-1 with TRBJ1-2; TRBD1 matches at 8 bases. From germline, CDR1 is MGHRA and CDR2 YSYEKL. V was pared by 4 bases and J by 5 bases, with 6 bases of the junction left unmatched. The CDR3 has 14 residues. The CDR3 region is CASSPGTGVYGYTF. The CDR3, as DNA: TGCGCCAGCAGCCCCGGGACAGGAGTTTATGGCTACACCTTC.

This clonotype was recorded at least ten times. The rearrangement joins TRBV4-1 to TRBJ1-4; D is possibly TRBD1 (5 bases). CDR1 is MGHRA, CDR2 YSYEKL, per germline. Between the trimmed V and J ends, which lost 1 base and 1 base, there was a span of 13 bases. The CDR3 contains 17 residues. In nucleotides, the CDR3 is TGCGCCAGCAGCCAAGGGATACTAGGGGTAACTAATGAAAAACTGTTTTTT. Its protein is CASSQGILGVTNEKLFF.

This clonotype was detected ten times or more. This chain joins TRBV7-6 and TRBJ1-1, with a tentative D call TRBD1 (6 bases). The V end lost 5 bases, the J end lost 3 bases, and 19 bases lay between the germline ends. Per the germline V gene, CDR1 is SGHVS and CDR2 is FNYEAQ. The CDR3 length is 16 residues. The CDR3 DNA is TGTGCCAGCAGCCGGACCTACAGGGCCAGGGACACTGAAGCTTTCTTT. It encodes CASSRTYRARDTEAFF.